The sequence of this TCR beta chain was determined in a study of cytomegalovirus exposure and HLA in healthy donors. Study conclusions and caveats: The study recorded about 160 TCR beta chains that were cytomegalovirus-associated.

In the PCR, 60 Vbeta and 13 Jbeta primers were used. Generated by immunoSEQ multiplex PCR, the TCRdb table keeps only in-frame clones and is missing some. The sample shows approximately 140,000 clones, and around 1.5% sits with its ten largest clones. About this clone: The antigen is not known.

The CDR3 contains 13 residues. Germline values: CDR1 GTSNPN, CDR2 SVGIG (reference sequence). Trimming took off 0 bases at V and 0 bases at J, with 5 bases between the two ends. Input material: PBMCs. This chain links TRBV30 with TRBJ1-1; D not resolved. The sequence was collected from a woman in her fifties or sixties in good health and CMV-seronegative. In DNA, the CDR3 is TGTGCCTGGAGTGTACTCATGAACACTGAAGCTTTCTTT. Amino acid sequence: CAWSVLMNTEAFF.